The 14 T cell receptor beta chains given below trace back to one sample, sequenced in a study of PD-L1 blockade in urothelial cancer. This sample's time point: peripheral blood 6 weeks after treatment start. The data were produced by immunoSEQ multiplex PCR, yet TCRdb's version contains in-frame clones alone and is incomplete. The sample holds about 41,000 clones, roughly 81% seen once. This material consisted of PBMCs, taken around atezolizumab (anti-PD-L1) treatment. These receptors were obtained from a man between 65 and 85 years old with urothelial cancer.

The chain has TRBV25-1 and TRBJ2-3; maybe TRBD2 (6 bases). CDR1 is MGHDK and CDR2 is SYGVNS in the germline V gene. This CDR3 spans 16 amino acids. Trimming pared 2 bases from V and 0 bases from J, leaving 12 bases between. CDR3 sequence (DNA): TGTGCCAGCAGTGAACCTATGGGGACTAGCACAGATACGCAGTATTTT. Protein sequence: CASSEPMGTSTDTQYF.

The V gene is TRBV5-1, the J gene TRBJ2-7, with 9 bases matching TRBD1. CDR3 length equals 14 residues. V was pared by 3 bases and J by 2 bases, with 3 bases of the junction left unmatched. Germline-derived CDR1 and CDR2 are SGHRS and YFSETQ. In DNA, the CDR3 is TGCGCCAGCAGCTCGACAGGGGGTCCCTACGAGCAGTACTTC. Its protein is CASSSTGGPYEQYF.

This CDR3 is CASSYQGTDTQYF. CDR3 bases: TGTGCCAGCAGTTACCAGGGGACAGATACGCAGTATTTT. The chain carries TRBV6-5 and TRBJ2-3; tentative D call: TRBD1 (6 bases). The CDR3 extends over 13 amino acids. The V end lost 2 bases, the J end lost 3 bases, and 6 bases lay between the germline ends. Germline values: CDR1 MNHEY, CDR2 SVGAGI.

This chain uses TRBV7-9 with TRBJ2-6, with 7 bases fitting TRBD1. After removal of 1 base from V and 0 bases from J, the junction contained 6 bases not matched to a gene. From germline, CDR1 is SEHNR and CDR2 FQNEAQ (reference sequence). The length of the CDR3 is 18 residues. CDR3 sequence reads: CASSLDTRGSSGANVLTF. CDR3 nucleotides: TGTGCCAGCAGCTTAGATACCAGGGGGAGCTCTGGGGCCAACGTCCTGACTTTC.

This clone is categorized as medium-sized. This rearrangement joins TRBV7-3 to TRBJ2-1; 13 nucleotides match TRBD2. Germline CDR1 SGHTA, CDR2 FQGTGA. The CDR3 sequence is 15 residues long. J lost 7 bases, V lost 5 bases, and 5 bases had no gene match. For the CDR3, the DNA is TGTGCCAGCAGCCTACGGACTAGCGGGAGTAATGAGCAGTTCTTC. Encoded protein: CASSLRTSGSNEQFF.

The chain carries TRBV4-1 and TRBJ2-3; D unresolved. The germline V gene encodes CDR1 MGHRA and CDR2 YSYEKL. With 4 bases removed from V and 3 bases from J, the gap between germline ends came to 8 bases. The CDR3 runs to 13 residues. The CDR3 region is CASSPKLTDTQYF. CDR3 DNA: TGCGCCAGCAGCCCCAAGCTTACAGATACGCAGTATTTT.

The CDR3 DNA is TGTGCCAGCTCACTTAACACAGGGGGCGAAGAGACCCAGTACTTC. Its translation is CASSLNTGGEETQYF. The chain employs TRBV18 and TRBJ2-5; 9 bases are a match to TRBD1. V lost 4 bases to trimming and J lost 3 bases; unmatched junction nucleotides: 6. The CDR3 contains 15 residues. Germline loops: CDR1 KGHSH, CDR2 LQKENI. Variable domain in full (rest from reference TRBV18 and TRBJ2-5): NAGVMQNPRHLVRRRGQEARLRCSPMKGHSHVYWYRQLPEEGLKFMVYLQKENIIDESGMPKERFSAEFPKEGPSILRIQQVVRGDSAAYFCASSLNTGGEETQYFGPGTRLLVL.

This clone was seen only once. V gene TRBV5-6 combines with J gene TRBJ2-3, with TRBD2 matching over 14 bases. Germline V gene lookup returns CDR1 SGHDT and CDR2 YYEEEE. The CDR3 loop spans 18 amino acids. V was clipped by 3 bases and J by 3 bases; unmatched bases: 9. The CDR3: CASSSGGTSGSGTDTQYF. DNA of the CDR3: TGTGCCAGCAGCTCGGGGGGGACTAGCGGGAGCGGGACAGATACGCAGTATTTT.

The V gene is TRBV5-1, the J gene TRBJ2-1; D may be TRBD1 (5 bases). The CDR3 sequence is 12 residues long. Deletions cut 2 bases from V and 5 bases from J, with 5 bases between. CDR1 and CDR2 (germline): SGHRS, YFSETQ. Written as DNA, the CDR3 is TGCGCCAGCAGCTTAGGGGACAATGAGCAGTTCTTC. It yields the protein CASSLGDNEQFF.

CDR3 sequence: CASQPGGRGEQFF. In nucleotides, the CDR3 is TGTGCCAGCCAACCAGGGGGCCGGGGTGAGCAGTTCTTC. The V gene is TRBV11-3, the J gene TRBJ2-1; 8 positions agree with TRBD1. V was clipped by 8 bases and J by 9 bases; unmatched bases: 9. Germline V gives CDR1 SGHNT, CDR2 YENEEA. This CDR3 comprises 13 residues.

The chain is built from TRBV28 and TRBJ2-3, with 9 nucleotides matching TRBD2. The germline V gene has CDR1 MDHEN and CDR2 SYDVKM. V was clipped by 2 bases and J by 0 bases; unmatched bases: 9. The CDR3 is 18 amino acids. The CDR3 DNA is TGTGCCAGCAGTTTAGGCGGGAGGGCCTTCATAAGCACAGATACGCAGTATTTT. As protein: CASSLGGRAFISTDTQYF.

This rearrangement joins TRBV19 to TRBJ1-1, with D perhaps TRBD1 (6 bases). Germline CDR1 reads LNHDA; CDR2 reads SQIVND (reference sequence). The CDR3 has 15 residues. V lost 10 bases and J 0 bases, leaving 18 bases between the germline ends. The CDR3 protein is CATNKPGHLNTEAFF. CDR3 in DNA: TGTGCCACTAATAAGCCGGGACATTTGAACACTGAAGCTTTCTTT.

V gene TRBV29-1 combines with J gene TRBJ1-1; the match to TRBD1 covers 7 bases. V shed 6 bases, J shed 1 base, and the junction held 2 bases outside the gene matches. The CDR3 runs 12 residues. CDR1 and CDR2 (germline): SQVTM, ANQGSEA. As DNA, the CDR3 is TGCAGCGTGTGGACAGGGAACACTGAAGCTTTCTTT. Its translation is CSVWTGNTEAFF.

The count of this clone is one. The chain uses TRBV29-1 and TRBJ1-2; TRBD1 is a possible D gene (5 bases). V lost 2 bases, J lost 7 bases, and 8 bases lay in between. Germline V gives CDR1 SQVTM, CDR2 ANQGSEA. The CDR3 is 11 residues long. The CDR3 sequence is CSVERGGGYTF. The CDR3, as DNA: TGCAGCGTTGAAAGGGGCGGTGGCTACACCTTC. The variable domain in full, with the rest retrieved from reference TRBV29-1 and TRBJ1-2, is SAVISQKPSRDICQRGTSLTIQCQVDSQVTMMFWYRQQPGQSLTLIATANQGSEATYESGFVIDKFPISRPNLTFSTLTVSNMSPEDSSIYLCSVERGGGYTFGSGTRLTVV.